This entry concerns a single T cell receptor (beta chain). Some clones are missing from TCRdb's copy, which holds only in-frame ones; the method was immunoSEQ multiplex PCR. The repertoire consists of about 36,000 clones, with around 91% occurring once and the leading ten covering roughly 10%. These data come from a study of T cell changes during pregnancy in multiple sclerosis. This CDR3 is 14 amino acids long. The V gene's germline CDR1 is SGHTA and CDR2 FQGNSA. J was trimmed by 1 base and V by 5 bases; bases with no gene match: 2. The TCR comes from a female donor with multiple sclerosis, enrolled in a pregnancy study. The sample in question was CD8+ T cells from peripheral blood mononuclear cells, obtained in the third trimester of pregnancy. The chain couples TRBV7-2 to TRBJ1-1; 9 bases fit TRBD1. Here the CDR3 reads CASSLTGGNTEAFF. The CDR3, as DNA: TGTGCCAGCAGCCTGACAGGGGGGAACACTGAAGCTTTCTTT.